Listed below are T cell receptor beta chains from one sample, sequenced in a study of tumor-infiltrating lymphocytes in primary liver carcinoma. From the multiplex PCR reads, TCRdb called clonotypes with MiXCR, one entry per CDR3 protein. The sample holds around 40,000 distinct CDR3 sequences; 65% to 85% are singletons and the top ten take about 18%. The specimen sequenced was liver tumor tissue from sampling region 2. All receptors come from a man aged 35 to 55 with primary liver carcinoma and hepatitis B virus infection. Each CDR3 is given with its conserved first and last residue. A D gene is named only where the DNA matches it firmly. Some rows mark clone size as missing; the rest say once, few, many or name a class of expanded clone.

>NA|TRBV29-1|TRBJ1-1|NA
CSVEDRGRSEAYF
TGCAGTGTTGAAGACCGGGGTAGGTCTGAAGCTTACTTT
>TRBD1|TRBV29-1|TRBJ1-1|NA
CSDDRGTFF
TGTAGCGACGACAGGGGAACTTTCTTC
>NA|TRBV6-5|TRBJ2-2|NA
CATYSGLVTGGLFF
TGTGCCACTTACTCCGGACTTGTTACCGGGGGGCTGTTTTTT
>NA|TRBV18|TRBJ1-4|NA
CASSPPSPNEKPFF
TGTGCCAGCTCACCGCCATCCCCTAATGAAAAACCGTTTTTT
>TRBD1|TRBV29-1|TRBJ2-5|NA
CSVEGERGRAETQYF
TGCAGCGTTGAAGGGGAGAGGGGGCGAGCTGAGACCCAGTACTTC
>NA|TRBV9|TRBJ1-1|NA
CASSSGTLGNTEAFF
TGTGCCAGCAGCAGTGGGACCCTAGGGAACACTGAAGCTTTCTTT
>NA|TRBV6-2/TRBV6-3|TRBJ2-2|NA
CASSYTGAAYGELPF
TGTGCCAGCAGTTACACCGGGGCCGCATACGGGGAGCTGCCTTTT
>NA|TRBV28|TRBJ1-5|NA
CASSTLGGLCNQPQHF
TGTGCCAGCAGTACCTTGGGGGGGTTATGCAATCAGCCCCAGCATTTT
>NA|TRBV14|TRBJ2-6|many
CASSQVAGWVGAGANVLTF
TGTGCCAGCAGCCAAGTCGCCGGATGGGTCGGGGCTGGGGCCAACGTCCTGACTTTC
>TRBD2|TRBV4-1|TRBJ2-5|NA
CASSYSGGPASGQETQYF
TGCGCCAGCAGTTATTCAGGAGGCCCCGCTAGCGGCCAAGAGACCCAGTACTTC
>NA|TRBV20-1|TRBJ1-2|NA
CSAREGTIFGGYTF
TGCAGTGCTAGAGAGGGGACGATTTTTGGTGGCTACACCTTC
>TRBD2|TRBV11-2|TRBJ2-7|NA
CASSLVSGVIYEQYF
TGTGCCAGCAGCTTAGTTAGCGGGGTTATCTACGAGCAGTACTTC
>NA|TRBV4-2|TRBJ1-4|NA
CARSQPHRKKLFF
TGTGCAAGGAGCCAGCCCCACCGTAAAAAACTGTTTTTT
>NA|TRBV5-6|TRBJ1-1|NA
CASSFHGFDTEAFF
TGTGCCAGTAGCTTTCACGGATTTGACACTGAAGCTTTCTTT
>NA|TRBV10-2|TRBJ2-3|NA
CASSHTDTYYF
TGCGCCAGCAGTCACACAGATACGTACTATTTT
>NA|TRBV11-2|TRBJ2-7|NA
CASSLPAGFSYEQYF
TGTGCCAGTAGCTTACCGGCAGGGTTTTCCTATGAGCAGTACTTC
>NA|TRBV20-1|TRBJ2-5|many
CSARDQRETQYF
TGCAGTGCTAGAGACCAGCGAGAGACCCAGTACTTC
>TRBD2|TRBV5-1|TRBJ2-3|many
CASSRLAGVDTQYF
TGCGCCAGCAGCCGACTAGCGGGAGTAGATACGCAGTATTTT
>NA|TRBV6-2/TRBV6-3|TRBJ2-1|many
CASRLPQTSYNEQFF
TGTGCCAGCAGGTTGCCTCAAACGTCCTACAATGAGCAGTTCTTC
>TRBD2|TRBV4-1|TRBJ2-1|medium-sized
CASSQESASGVNEQFF
TGCGCCAGCAGCCAAGAATCGGCTAGCGGGGTAAATGAGCAGTTCTTC
>TRBD1|TRBV28|TRBJ1-1|NA
CPLRQGTNTEAFF
TGTCCCTTACGACAGGGGACGAACACTGAAGCTTTCTTT
>NA|TRBV6-4|TRBJ2-2|few
CVSSAEGAGELVF
TGTGTCAGCAGTGCGGAAGGGGCAGGGGAGCTGGTTTTT
>TRBD2|TRBV24-1|TRBJ2-1|many
CATRLADQTEQFF
TGTGCCACCAGACTAGCGGATCAGACTGAGCAGTTCTTC
>NA|TRBV6-2/TRBV6-3|TRBJ2-1|NA
CANSYSNGNAQFF
TGTGCCAACAGTTACTCGAATGGCAATGCGCAGTTCTTC
>TRBD2|TRBV5-4|TRBJ2-4|NA
CTSSGLGVAGGPSKNIQYF
TGTACCAGCAGCGGGCTCGGCGTAGCGGGAGGGCCATCCAAAAACATTCAGTACTTC
>NA|TRBV7-8|TRBJ2-5|many
CASSLVVQETQYF
TGTGCCAGCAGCTTAGTGGTACAAGAGACCCAGTACTTC
>NA|TRBV5-4|TRBJ1-6|NA
CANAYGTQNSPLHF
TGTGCCAACGCCTACGGGACACAGAATTCACCCCTCCACTTT
>TRBD1|TRBV6-1|TRBJ2-6|NA
CASRPLRGGFSGANVMTF
TGTGCCAGCAGACCTCTTAGAGGGGGCTTCTCCGGGGCCAACGTCATGACTTTC
>TRBD1|TRBV11-2|TRBJ2-7|NA
CPSNLAGGPFDYEQYF
TGTCCCAGCAACTTAGCAGGGGGCCCCTTTGACTACGAGCAGTATTTC
>NA|TRBV6-1|TRBJ1-1|NA
CASSGWKNIEAFF
TGTGCCAGCAGTGGGTGGAAGAACATCGAAGCTTTTTTT
>NA|TRBV28|TRBJ2-3|NA
CASSLWTAVNTQYF
TGCGCCAGCAGTTTATGGACTGCCGTCAATACGCAGTATTTT
>NA|TRBV4-3|TRBJ2-1|NA
CSSSQFPPPPDNEQFF
TGCTCCAGCAGCCAATTCCCCCCCCCGCCTGACAATGAGCAGTTCTTC
>TRBD2|TRBV18|TRBJ2-7|many
CASSRLAGDEQYF
TGTGCCAGCTCACGACTAGCGGGAGACGAGCAGTACTTC